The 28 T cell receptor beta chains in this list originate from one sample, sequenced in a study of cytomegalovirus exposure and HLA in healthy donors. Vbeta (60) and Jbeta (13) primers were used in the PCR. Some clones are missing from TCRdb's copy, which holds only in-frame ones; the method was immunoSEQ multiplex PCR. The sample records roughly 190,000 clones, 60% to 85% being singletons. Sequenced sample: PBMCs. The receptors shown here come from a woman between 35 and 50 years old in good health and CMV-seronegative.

CDR3 coding DNA: TGTGCCAGCAGCCAAGAGCTAGCGGGAGTCGGCGAGCAGTACTTC. Residues: CASSQELAGVGEQYF. The chain uses TRBV14 and TRBJ2-7; 10 nucleotides line up with TRBD2. The CDR3 spans 15 residues. V shed 0 bases and J 6 bases; nucleotides not matched to a gene: 5. CDR1 is SGHDN and CDR2 is FVKESK in the germline V gene. Complete variable domain (other parts from reference TRBV14 and TRBJ2-7): EAGVTQFPSHSVIEKGQTVTLRCDPISGHDNLYWYRRVMGKEIKFLLHFVKESKQDESGMPNNRFLAERTGGTYSTLKVQPAELEDSGVYFCASSQELAGVGEQYFGPGTRLTVT.

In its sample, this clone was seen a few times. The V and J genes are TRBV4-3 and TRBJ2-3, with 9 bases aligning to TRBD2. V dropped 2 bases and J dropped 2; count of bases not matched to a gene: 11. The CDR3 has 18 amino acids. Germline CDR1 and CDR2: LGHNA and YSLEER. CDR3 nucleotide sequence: TGCGCCAGCAGCCAACAGATCACCCTAGCGGGACCCACAGATACGCAGTATTTT. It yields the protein CASSQQITLAGPTDTQYF.

Here the CDR3 reads CASSIVAANYGYTF. The CDR3 nucleotides are TGTGCCAGTAGTATAGTTGCAGCTAACTATGGCTACACCTTC. The chain has TRBV19 and TRBJ1-2, with D unresolved. CDR3 length: 14 residues. Germline V lookup: CDR1 LNHDA, CDR2 SQIVND (reference sequence). Between the trimmed V and J ends, which lost 1 base and 0 bases, there was a span of 6 bases.

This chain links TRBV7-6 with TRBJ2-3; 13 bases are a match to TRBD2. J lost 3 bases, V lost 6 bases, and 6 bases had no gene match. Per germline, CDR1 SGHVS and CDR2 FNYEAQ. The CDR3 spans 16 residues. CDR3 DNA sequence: TGTGCCAGCAGGCGGACTAGCGGGAGTTCTACAGATACGCAGTATTTT. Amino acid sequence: CASRRTSGSSTDTQYF.

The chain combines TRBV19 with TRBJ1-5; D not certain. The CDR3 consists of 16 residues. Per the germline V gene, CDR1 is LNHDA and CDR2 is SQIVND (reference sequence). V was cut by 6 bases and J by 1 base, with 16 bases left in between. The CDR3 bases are TGTGCCAGTAGCCGGGTGGCTTATGGGAGCAATCAGCCCCAGCATTTT. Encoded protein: CASSRVAYGSNQPQHF.

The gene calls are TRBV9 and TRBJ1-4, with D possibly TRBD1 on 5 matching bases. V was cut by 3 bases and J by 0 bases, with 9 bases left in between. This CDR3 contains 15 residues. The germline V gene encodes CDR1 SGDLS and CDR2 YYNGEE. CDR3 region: CASSGGVSTNEKLFF. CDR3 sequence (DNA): TGTGCCAGCAGCGGGGGCGTTTCAACTAATGAAAAACTGTTTTTT. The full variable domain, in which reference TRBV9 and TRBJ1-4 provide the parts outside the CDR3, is DSGVTQTPKHLITATGQRVTLRCSPRSGDLSVYWYQQSLDQGLQFLIQYYNGEERAKGNILERFSAQQFPDLHSELNLSSLELGDSALYFCASSGGVSTNEKLFFGSGTQLSVL.

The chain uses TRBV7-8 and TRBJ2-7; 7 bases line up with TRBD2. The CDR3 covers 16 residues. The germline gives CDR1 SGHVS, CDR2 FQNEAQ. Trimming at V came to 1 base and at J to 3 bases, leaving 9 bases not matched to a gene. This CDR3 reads CASSLGIGASGYEQYV. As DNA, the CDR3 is TGTGCCAGCAGCTTAGGGATTGGGGCTAGCGGCTACGAGCAGTACGTC.

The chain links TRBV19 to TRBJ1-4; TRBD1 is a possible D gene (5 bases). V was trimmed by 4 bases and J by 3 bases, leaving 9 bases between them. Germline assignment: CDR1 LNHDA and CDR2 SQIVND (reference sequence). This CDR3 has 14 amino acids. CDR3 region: CASSRRQPNEKLFF. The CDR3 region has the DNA TGTGCCAGTAGTAGGCGACAGCCTAATGAAAAACTGTTTTTT.

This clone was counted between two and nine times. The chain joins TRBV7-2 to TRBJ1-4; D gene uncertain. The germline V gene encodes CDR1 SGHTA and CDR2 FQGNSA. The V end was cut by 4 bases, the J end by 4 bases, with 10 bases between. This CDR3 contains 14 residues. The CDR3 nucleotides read TGTGCCAGCAGCTCAACAGTAATTAATGAAAAACTGTTTTTT. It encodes CASSSTVINEKLFF.

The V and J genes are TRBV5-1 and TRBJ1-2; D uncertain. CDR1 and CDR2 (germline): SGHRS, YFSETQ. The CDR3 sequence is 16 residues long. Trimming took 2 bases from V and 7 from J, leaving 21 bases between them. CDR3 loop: CASSFLTWTPSGGYTF. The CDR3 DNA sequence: TGCGCCAGCAGCTTTCTTACCTGGACTCCCAGCGGTGGCTACACCTTC.

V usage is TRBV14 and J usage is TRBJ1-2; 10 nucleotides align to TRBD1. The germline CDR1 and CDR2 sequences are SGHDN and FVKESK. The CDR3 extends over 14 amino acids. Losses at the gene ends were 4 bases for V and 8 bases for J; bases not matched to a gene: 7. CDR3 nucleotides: TGTGCCAGCAGCCGGGACAGGGGCCGGGGGGGCTACACCTTC. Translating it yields CASSRDRGRGGYTF.

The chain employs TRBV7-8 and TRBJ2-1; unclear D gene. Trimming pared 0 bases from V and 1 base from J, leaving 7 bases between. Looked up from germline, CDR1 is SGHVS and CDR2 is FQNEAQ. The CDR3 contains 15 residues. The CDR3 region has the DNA TGTGCCAGCAGCTTAGCGGCGGAATCCTACAATGAGCAGTTCTTC. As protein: CASSLAAESYNEQFF.

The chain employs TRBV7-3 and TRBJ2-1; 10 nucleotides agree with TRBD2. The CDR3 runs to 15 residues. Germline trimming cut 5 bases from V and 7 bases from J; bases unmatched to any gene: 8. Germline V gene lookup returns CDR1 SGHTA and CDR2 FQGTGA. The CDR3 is CASSTLAGAYNEQFF. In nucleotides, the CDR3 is TGTGCCAGCAGCACCCTAGCGGGAGCTTATAATGAGCAGTTCTTC.

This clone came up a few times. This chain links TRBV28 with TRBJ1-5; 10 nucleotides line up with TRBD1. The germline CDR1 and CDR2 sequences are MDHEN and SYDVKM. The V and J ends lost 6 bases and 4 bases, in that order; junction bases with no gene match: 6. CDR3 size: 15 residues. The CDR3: CASSSTGGGNQPQHF. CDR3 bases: TGTGCCAGCAGCTCGACAGGGGGCGGGAATCAGCCCCAGCATTTT.

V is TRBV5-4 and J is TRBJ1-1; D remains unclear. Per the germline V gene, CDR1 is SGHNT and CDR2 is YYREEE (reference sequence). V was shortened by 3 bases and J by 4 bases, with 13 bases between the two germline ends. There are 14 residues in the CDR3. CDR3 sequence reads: CASSSSDSRTEAFF. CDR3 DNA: TGTGCCAGCAGCTCCTCGGACTCTCGCACTGAAGCTTTCTTT.

As DNA, the CDR3 is TGTGCCTGGGTTCCGGGACAGGGAGGAAGCAATCAGCCCCAGCATTTT. This gives the protein CAWVPGQGGSNQPQHF. This chain links TRBV30 with TRBJ1-5; 9 positions agree with TRBD1. Unmatched junction bases numbered 9, after V lost 5 bases and J lost 1 base. The germline V gene has CDR1 GTSNPN and CDR2 SVGIG (reference sequence). The CDR3 spans 16 residues.

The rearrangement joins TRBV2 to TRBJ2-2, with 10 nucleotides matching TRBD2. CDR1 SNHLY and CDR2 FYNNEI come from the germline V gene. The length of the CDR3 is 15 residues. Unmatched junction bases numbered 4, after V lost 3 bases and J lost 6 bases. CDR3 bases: TGTGCCAGCAGTGAGTTCCTAGCGGGAGCCGGGGAGCTGTTTTTT. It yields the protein CASSEFLAGAGELFF. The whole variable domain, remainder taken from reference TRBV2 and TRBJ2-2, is EPEVTQTPSHQVTQMGQEVILRCVPISNHLYFYWYRQILGQKVEFLVSFYNNEISEKSEIFDDQFSVERPDGSNFTLKIRSTKLEDSAMYFCASSEFLAGAGELFFGEGSRLTVL.

The CDR3 DNA follows: TGTGCCAGCAGCTTATTCGGGGGACGAAATACCGGGGAGCTGTTTTTT. It encodes CASSLFGGRNTGELFF. This chain joins TRBV7-6 and TRBJ2-2; D is possibly TRBD2 (6 bases). The V gene's germline CDR1 is SGHVS and CDR2 FNYEAQ. The CDR3 sequence is 16 residues long. Trimming removed 2 bases from V and 5 bases from J, with 15 bases in between.

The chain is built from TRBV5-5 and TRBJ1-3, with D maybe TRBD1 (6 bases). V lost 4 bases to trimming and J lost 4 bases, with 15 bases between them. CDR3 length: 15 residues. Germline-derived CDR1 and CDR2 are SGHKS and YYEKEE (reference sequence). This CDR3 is CASSRETGSGNTIYF. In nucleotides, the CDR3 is TGTGCCAGCAGCCGAGAAACAGGGTCCGGAAACACCATATATTTT. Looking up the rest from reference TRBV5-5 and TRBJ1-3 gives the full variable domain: DAGVTQSPTHLIKTRGQQVTLRCSPISGHKSVSWYQQVLGQGPQFIFQYYEKEERGRGNFPDRFSARQFPNYSSELNVNALLLGDSALYLCASSRETGSGNTIYFGEGSWLTVV.

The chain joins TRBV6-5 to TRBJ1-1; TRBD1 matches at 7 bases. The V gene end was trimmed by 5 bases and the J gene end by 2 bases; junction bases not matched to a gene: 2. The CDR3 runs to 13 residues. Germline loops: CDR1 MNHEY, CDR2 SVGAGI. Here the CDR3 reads CASSRDSNTEAFF. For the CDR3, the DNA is TGTGCCAGCAGTCGGGACAGCAACACTGAAGCTTTCTTT.

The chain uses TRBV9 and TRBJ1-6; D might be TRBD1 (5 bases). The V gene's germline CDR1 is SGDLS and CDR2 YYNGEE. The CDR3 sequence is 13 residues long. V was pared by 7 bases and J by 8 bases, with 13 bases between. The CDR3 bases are TGTGCCAGCGGGGGGGACTGGGATTCACCCCTCCACTTT. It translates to CASGGDWDSPLHF.

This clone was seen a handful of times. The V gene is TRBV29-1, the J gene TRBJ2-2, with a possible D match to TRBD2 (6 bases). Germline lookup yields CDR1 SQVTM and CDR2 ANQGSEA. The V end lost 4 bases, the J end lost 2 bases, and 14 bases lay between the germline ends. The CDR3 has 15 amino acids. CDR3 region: CSVALGLLNTGELFF. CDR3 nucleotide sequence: TGCAGCGTTGCGTTGGGACTCCTTAACACCGGGGAGCTGTTTTTT.

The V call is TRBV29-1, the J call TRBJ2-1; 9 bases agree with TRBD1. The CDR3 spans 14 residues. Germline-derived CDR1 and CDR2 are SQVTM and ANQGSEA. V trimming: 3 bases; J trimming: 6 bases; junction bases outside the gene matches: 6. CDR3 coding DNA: TGCAGCGTTGACGAGACAGGGGGATTCAATGAGCAGTTCTTC. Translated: CSVDETGGFNEQFF.

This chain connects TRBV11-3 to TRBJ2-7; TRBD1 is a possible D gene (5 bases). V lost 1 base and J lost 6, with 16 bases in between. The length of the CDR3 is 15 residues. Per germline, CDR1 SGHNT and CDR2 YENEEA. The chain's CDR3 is CASSLAPGLPSEQYF. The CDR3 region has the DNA TGTGCCAGCAGCTTAGCGCCAGGGCTCCCCTCCGAGCAGTACTTC.

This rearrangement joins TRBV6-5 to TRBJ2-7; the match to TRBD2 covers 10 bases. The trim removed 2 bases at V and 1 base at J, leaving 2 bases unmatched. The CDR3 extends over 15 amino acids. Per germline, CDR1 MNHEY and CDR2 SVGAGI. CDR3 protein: CASSYGLAESYEQYF. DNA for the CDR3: TGTGCCAGCAGTTACGGACTAGCGGAATCCTACGAGCAGTACTTC.

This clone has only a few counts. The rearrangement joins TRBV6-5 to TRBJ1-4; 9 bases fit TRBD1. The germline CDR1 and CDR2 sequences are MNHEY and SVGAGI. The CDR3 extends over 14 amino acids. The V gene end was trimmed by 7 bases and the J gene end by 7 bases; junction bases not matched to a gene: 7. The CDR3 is CASKTGGPGEKLFF. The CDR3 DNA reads TGTGCCAGCAAGACAGGGGGTCCCGGTGAAAAACTGTTTTTT.

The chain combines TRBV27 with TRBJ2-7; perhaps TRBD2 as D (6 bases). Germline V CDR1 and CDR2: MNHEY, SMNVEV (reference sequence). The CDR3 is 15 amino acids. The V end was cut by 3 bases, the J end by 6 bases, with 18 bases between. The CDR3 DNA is TGTGCCAGCAGTTTGGGCGGGACCTTTAGCGTCGAGCAGTACTTC. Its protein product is CASSLGGTFSVEQYF.

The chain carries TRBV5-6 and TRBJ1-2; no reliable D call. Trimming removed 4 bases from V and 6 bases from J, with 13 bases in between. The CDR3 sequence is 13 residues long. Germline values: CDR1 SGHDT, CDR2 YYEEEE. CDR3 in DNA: TGTGCCAGCAGCCCCGACTTGGAGAATGGCTACACCTTC. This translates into CASSPDLENGYTF.